This T cell receptor beta chain was sequenced in a study of early T cells in non-severe SARS-CoV-2 infection. Study-wide results and caveats: VDJdb matching, biased toward anti-spike CD8 responses, missed private and CD4 specificities.

As regards this clonotype: Its antigen is not identified.

From the 5' RACE reads, TCRdb called clonotypes with MiXCR, one entry per CDR3 protein. This table has around 89,000 distinct CDR3 sequences, about 15% appearing once. Looked up from germline, CDR1 is LNHNV and CDR2 is YYDKDF (reference sequence). V shed 1 base, J shed 4 bases, and the junction held 1 base outside the gene matches. This CDR3 has 14 residues. The TCR was taken from an adult who was a healthcare worker with PCR-confirmed SARS-CoV-2 infection or an uninfected control (not recorded which). Sequencing used whole blood. This chain joins TRBV15 and TRBJ2-1; 7 bases map to TRBD1. The DNA of the CDR3 is TGTGCCACCAGCAGAGGGGGACAGTACAATGAGCAGTTCTTC. Residues: CATSRGGQYNEQFF.